The sequence of this TCR beta chain was determined in a study of technical replicates of blood from a handful of donors. CDR1 and CDR2 from the germline V gene are GTSNPN and SVGIG (reference sequence). The CDR3 is made up of 15 amino acids. With 8 bases removed from V and 3 bases from J, the gap between germline ends came to 23 bases. Using immunoSEQ multiplex PCR, the repertoire was profiled, and TCRdb retains in-frame clones only, with some absent. The top ten hold roughly 0.35% of the sample, which has some 94,000 clones, around 96% seen once. Source material: T cells isolated from PBMCs. The clonotype was recovered from a human donor in good health. The chain links TRBV30 to TRBJ2-7, with D possibly being TRBD2 (8 bases). The CDR3 coding sequence is TGTGCCACGATAAGGGTAGCGGGACAGAACTACGAGCAGTACTTC. As protein: CATIRVAGQNYEQYF.